These T cell receptor beta chains were read from a single sample in a study of blood T cell repertoires in COVID-19. Sequenced by immunoSEQ multiplex PCR; TCRdb stores in-frame clones only, minus some. Among roughly 75,000 clones listed, approximately 85% were seen once. The sample consisted of peripheral blood. The receptors were sampled from a man aged 50 to 60 with COVID-19, enrolled during active disease. Each CDR3 is given with its conserved first and last residue. D genes are given only for firm matches. Not all rows give a size; the values are once, few, many and, for expanded clones, a class.

cdr3_length	v_call	clone_size	j_call	d_call	cdr3_aa	cdr3_nt
13	TRBV7-2	NA	TRBJ1-1	NA	CASSLEQGTEAFF	TGTGCCAGCAGCTTAGAGCAGGGGACTGAAGCTTTCTTT
13	TRBV3-1/TRBV3-2	NA	TRBJ1-4	NA	CASSQDRNEKLFF	TGTGCCAGCAGCCAAGACAGGAATGAAAAACTGTTTTTT
15	TRBV10-3	NA	TRBJ2-1	TRBD2	CAISESGGLVYEQFF	TGTGCCATCAGTGAGTCGGGGGGACTAGTCTATGAGCAGTTCTTC
16	TRBV4-2	NA	TRBJ2-1	TRBD1	CASSQQNRGPGNEQFF	TGTGCCAGCAGCCAACAAAACAGGGGGCCGGGCAATGAGCAGTTCTTC
15	TRBV27	NA	TRBJ1-6	TRBD1	CASSFHDRANSPLHF	TGTGCCAGCAGTTTCCATGACAGGGCCAATTCACCCCTCCACTTT
15	TRBV7-9	NA	TRBJ2-7	TRBD1	CASSDVRTGNGEQYF	TGTGCCAGCAGCGATGTCAGGACAGGGAACGGCGAGCAGTACTTC
11	TRBV30	NA	TRBJ1-1	NA	CAWQGKLEAFF	TGTGCCTGGCAGGGGAAACTTGAAGCTTTCTTT
14	TRBV10-3	once	TRBJ1-2	TRBD1	CAISEAGGNYGYTF	TGTGCCATCAGTGAGGCAGGGGGCAACTATGGCTACACCTTC
13	TRBV20-1	NA	TRBJ1-5	NA	CSASKGVGQPQHF	TGCAGTGCTAGTAAGGGGGTGGGTCAGCCCCAGCATTTT
16	TRBV4-3	NA	TRBJ2-2	TRBD2	CASSQGLAGGTGELFF	TGCGCCAGCAGCCAAGGACTAGCGGGAGGTACCGGGGAGCTGTTTTTT
17	TRBV6-2/TRBV6-3	NA	TRBJ2-1	TRBD2	CASSQLRGGLSYNEQFF	TGTGCCAGCAGTCAACTGAGGGGAGGGCTCTCCTACAATGAGCAGTTCTTC
14	TRBV6-2/TRBV6-3	NA	TRBJ2-5	TRBD2	CASIPAGTFETQYF	TGTGCCAGCATCCCAGCGGGAACCTTCGAGACCCAGTACTTC
14	TRBV10-3	few	TRBJ2-2	NA	CASMVGRGAGELFF	TGTGCCTCAATGGTCGGGAGAGGTGCCGGGGAGCTGTTTTTT
16	TRBV28	few	TRBJ1-1	TRBD1	CASSYRQGTGNTEAFF	TGTGCCAGCAGTTACCGACAGGGGACAGGGAACACTGAAGCTTTCTTT
13	TRBV30	NA	TRBJ1-2	NA	CAWSVGQPPVYTF	TGTGCCTGGAGTGTAGGACAGCCGCCTGTCTACACCTTC
15	TRBV2	NA	TRBJ1-1	TRBD1	CASSFRRGRNTEAFF	TGTGCCAGCAGTTTCCGCAGGGGGAGGAACACTGAAGCTTTCTTT
13	TRBV6-5	NA	TRBJ2-2	NA	CASTFRSTGELFF	TGTGCCAGCACGTTCAGGTCCACCGGGGAGCTGTTTTTT
14	TRBV27	NA	TRBJ1-1	NA	CASSLRAEGTEAFF	TGTGCCAGCAGTTTAAGGGCCGAGGGCACTGAAGCTTTCTTT
16	TRBV6-5	NA	TRBJ2-5	TRBD2	CASSFGLAGYQETQYF	TGTGCCAGCAGTTTCGGACTAGCGGGGTACCAAGAGACCCAGTACTTC
16	TRBV5-1	NA	TRBJ2-3	NA	CASSSILLQGADTQYF	TGCGCCAGCAGCTCAATACTCCTTCAGGGTGCCGATACGCAGTATTTT
15	TRBV7-2	few	TRBJ2-1	NA	CASSLEAEAYNEQFF	TGTGCCAGCAGCTTAGAGGCTGAGGCCTACAATGAGCAGTTCTTC
15	TRBV18	NA	TRBJ2-5	NA	CASSPPASPRETQYF	TGTGCCAGCTCACCTCCTGCTAGCCCCCGAGAGACCCAGTACTTC
16	TRBV3-1/TRBV3-2	NA	TRBJ1-3	NA	CASSQGSGGSGNTIYF	TGTGCCAGCAGCCAAGGCTCCGGGGGCTCTGGAAACACCATATATTTT
15	TRBV5-6	NA	TRBJ2-7	NA	CASSPAGGSRYEQYF	TGTGCCAGCAGCCCGGCGGGCGGGTCCCGCTACGAGCAGTACTTC
17	TRBV5-1	NA	TRBJ1-5	TRBD1	CASSLRTGRPFNQPQHF	TGCGCCAGCAGCTTGAGGACAGGGAGGCCCTTTAATCAGCCCCAGCATTTT
14	TRBV6-2/TRBV6-3	NA	TRBJ1-5	TRBD1	CASSSGQGYQPQHF	TGTGCCAGCAGTTCGGGACAGGGTTATCAGCCCCAGCATTTT
13	TRBV6-5	NA	TRBJ1-1	NA	CASSLQRNTEAFF	TGTGCCAGCAGTTTACAGAGGAACACTGAAGCTTTCTTT
16	TRBV4-1	NA	TRBJ2-2	TRBD1	CASSPAGQANTGELFF	TGCGCCAGCAGCCCGGCGGGACAGGCGAACACCGGGGAGCTGTTTTTT